Below, 25 T cell receptor beta chains from the same sample are listed, as sequenced in a study of beta chain features in type 1 diabetes. Sequenced material consisted of expressed TCRB transcripts (all of the isolated RNA was reverse transcribed). Sequenced by immunoSEQ multiplex PCR; TCRdb stores in-frame clones only, minus some. In the table there are 850,000 to 900,000 clones, about a sixth of which are singletons. The sample comprised naive CD4+ T cells from blood. The receptors were sampled from a young woman in good health.

The CDR3 loop is CATSRDNAQNEQFF. CDR3 nucleotide sequence: TGTGCCACCAGCAGAGATAACGCTCAGAATGAGCAGTTCTTC. This chain connects TRBV15 to TRBJ2-1; D not certain. Per germline, CDR1 LNHNV and CDR2 YYDKDF (reference sequence). The CDR3 length is 14 residues. V lost 0 bases and J lost 7, with 10 bases in between.

The chain uses TRBV7-9 and TRBJ1-4; TRBD1 agrees at 9 bases. The length of the CDR3 is 18 residues. V shed 7 bases, J shed 7 bases, and the junction held 19 bases outside the gene matches. Germline CDR1 and CDR2: SEHNR and FQNEAQ (reference sequence). CDR3 in amino acids: CASTGAGTGKALGEKLFF. In DNA, the CDR3 is TGTGCCAGCACCGGAGCCGGGACAGGGAAGGCGTTGGGTGAAAAACTGTTTTTT. The full variable domain, completed using reference TRBV7-9 and TRBJ1-4, is DTGVSQNPRHKITKRGQNVTFRCDPISEHNRLYWYRQTLGQGPEFLTYFQNEAQLEKSRLLSDRFSAERPKGSFSTLEIQRTEQGDSAMYLCASTGAGTGKALGEKLFFGSGTQLSVL.

This chain connects TRBV7-9 to TRBJ2-3; D unresolved. CDR1 is SEHNR, CDR2 FQNEAQ, per germline (reference sequence). The CDR3 loop spans 13 amino acids. Trimming pared 1 base from V and 6 bases from J, leaving 8 bases between. CDR3 protein: CASSLDTSDTQYF. For the CDR3, the DNA is TGTGCCAGCAGCTTAGATACTTCGGATACGCAGTATTTT.

The chain links TRBV6-5 to TRBJ2-5; D perhaps matches TRBD2 (6 bases). CDR1 is MNHEY, CDR2 SVGAGI, per germline. There are 16 residues in the CDR3. V was pared by 0 bases and J by 14 bases, with 25 bases between. CDR3 DNA: TGTGCCAGCAGTTACTCGATGTCTAGGGACTTCTCTCGTTATTACTTC. This gives the protein CASSYSMSRDFSRYYF.

The chain uses TRBV28 and TRBJ1-2; 8 nucleotides match TRBD1. CDR3 size: 12 residues. The trim removed 7 bases at V and 7 bases at J, leaving 5 bases unmatched. Germline lookup yields CDR1 MDHEN and CDR2 SYDVKM. This CDR3 reads CASITQGAGYTF. The CDR3, as DNA: TGTGCCAGCATAACCCAGGGGGCTGGCTACACCTTC.

This chain joins TRBV25-1 and TRBJ2-7; TRBD2 is a possible D gene (7 bases). The CDR3 is made up of 15 amino acids. Germline CDR1 and CDR2: MGHDK and SYGVNS. V dropped 2 bases and J dropped 3 bases, with 14 bases sitting between them. DNA of the CDR3: TGTGCCAGCAGTGAAGGGGGGGCGGAAGACTACGAGCAGTACTTC. It specifies CASSEGGAEDYEQYF.

The CDR3 sequence is CASSSRLAGGYEQYF. Written as DNA, the CDR3 is TGTGCCAGCAGTTCTAGACTAGCGGGTGGCTACGAGCAGTACTTC. The gene calls are TRBV27 and TRBJ2-7; 10 bases agree with TRBD2. Trimming cost V 4 bases and J 3 bases; bases outside gene matches: 6. CDR1 MNHEY and CDR2 SMNVEV come from the germline V gene (reference sequence). The CDR3 extends over 15 amino acids.

The chain has TRBV20-1 and TRBJ2-1, with D uncertain. This CDR3 has 11 amino acids. The V end lost 5 bases, the J end lost 2 bases, and 4 bases lay between the germline ends. CDR1 is DFQATT and CDR2 is SNEGSKA in the germline V gene (reference sequence). The CDR3 DNA follows: TGCAGTGCTCTACCCTACAATGAGCAGTTCTTC. Protein sequence: CSALPYNEQFF.

V usage is TRBV10-3 and J usage is TRBJ1-1, with D uncertain. V lost 5 bases to trimming and J lost 1 base, with 11 bases between them. The CDR3 consists of 14 residues. Per the germline V gene, CDR1 is ENHRY and CDR2 is SYGVKD. The CDR3 DNA follows: TGTGCCATCAGTACTGGTTCGGGGAACACTGAAGCTTTCTTT. This gives the protein CAISTGSGNTEAFF.

In this sample, this clone turned up a few times. This may be a read error: a much more frequent sequence differs by one nucleotide. This sample includes further DNA sequences coding for the same CDR3. The chain uses TRBV28 and TRBJ2-1; the D is unclear. V was pared by 4 bases and J by 3 bases, with 1 base between. Germline V gene lookup returns CDR1 MDHEN and CDR2 SYDVKM. The CDR3 covers 11 residues. CDR3 bases: TGTGCCAGCAGTTACTACAATGAGCAGTTCTTC. Residues: CASSYYNEQFF.

The chain is built from TRBV7-8 and TRBJ2-7; TRBD1 matches 8 bases. The CDR3 has 15 amino acids. V lost 5 bases to trimming and J lost 7 bases; unmatched junction nucleotides: 13. From germline, CDR1 is SGHVS and CDR2 FQNEAQ. The CDR3 nucleotides read TGTGCCAGCAGCCCACGGACAGGGAGCCTCGGGGAGCAGTACTTC. Its translation is CASSPRTGSLGEQYF.

The sample holds a few counts of this clone. This rearrangement joins TRBV28 to TRBJ2-1, with 7 positions matching TRBD1. V lost 3 bases to trimming and J lost 4 bases; unmatched junction nucleotides: 6. Germline V gives CDR1 MDHEN, CDR2 SYDVKM. The CDR3 totals 15 residues. The CDR3 reads CASSFPGQQYNEQFF. CDR3 coding DNA: TGTGCCAGCAGTTTCCCGGGACAGCAATACAATGAGCAGTTCTTC.

This clone was observed a handful of times. This chain connects TRBV28 to TRBJ2-7, with TRBD2 as a possible D gene (6 bases). The V end was cut by 6 bases, the J end by 7 bases, with 16 bases between. The CDR3 covers 13 residues. Germline CDR1 MDHEN, CDR2 SYDVKM. The CDR3 nucleotides are TGTGCCAGCAGCTTCTCCACCCGGGGGGAGCAGTACTTC. It translates to CASSFSTRGEQYF. Complete variable domain (other parts from reference TRBV28 and TRBJ2-7): DVKVTQSSRYLVKRTGEKVFLECVQDMDHENMFWYRQDPGLGLRLIYFSYDVKMKEKGDIPEGYSVSREKKERFSLILESASTNQTSMYLCASSFSTRGEQYFGPGTRLTVT.

This clone was seen only a few times. The chain has TRBV6-1 and TRBJ1-4; D unresolved. The V and J ends lost 6 bases and 8 bases respectively, with 19 bases between them. This CDR3 contains 15 residues. CDR1 MNHNS and CDR2 SASEGT come from the germline V gene. CDR3 nucleotides: TGTGCCAGCAGCGAGTCATCTAGGGAGTGGGAAAAACTGTTTTTT. Translated, it gives CASSESSREWEKLFF.

The gene calls are TRBV5-4 and TRBJ2-5, with 8 bases fitting TRBD1. The CDR3 consists of 14 residues. Germline lookup yields CDR1 SGHNT and CDR2 YYREEE (reference sequence). The V segment lost 3 bases and the J segment 2 bases; nucleotides outside the gene matches: 3. CDR3 nucleotides: TGTGCCAGCAGCTCGGGGACAGGACAAGAGACCCAGTACTTC. Translating gives CASSSGTGQETQYF.

This chain's CDR3 is CASSLTERGGYTF. CDR3 nucleotide sequence: TGTGCCAGCAGCTTAACGGAGCGGGGTGGCTACACCTTC. J is TRBJ1-2 and V is TRBV7-9; D is uncertain. Germline lookup yields CDR1 SEHNR and CDR2 FQNEAQ (reference sequence). The V gene lost 2 bases and the J gene lost 7 bases, with 11 bases spanning the gap. This CDR3 spans 13 amino acids.

The chain joins TRBV11-2 to TRBJ2-2; D unresolved. The CDR3 loop spans 16 amino acids. V was clipped by 5 bases and J by 7 bases, with 20 bases between them. The germline gives CDR1 SGHAT, CDR2 FQNNGV. In DNA form, the CDR3 reads TGTGCCAGCAGCCTAACGGCGGTGGGTCCGGGCGGGGAGCTGTTTTTT. It codes for CASSLTAVGPGGELFF.

The chain combines TRBV7-7 with TRBJ2-3, with a possible D match to TRBD2 (6 bases). The CDR3 length is 17 residues. Germline V lookup: CDR1 SSHAT, CDR2 FNYEAQ (reference sequence). Deletions cut 0 bases from V and 7 bases from J, with 20 bases between. The CDR3 coding sequence is TGTGCCAGCAGCTTAGCGGGGGGTAGCTCCCTTCCGAATACGCAGTATTTT. It yields the protein CASSLAGGSSLPNTQYF.

This sequence joins TRBV4-3 and TRBJ2-7, with no clear D. Germline V gene lookup returns CDR1 LGHNA and CDR2 YSLEER. Trimming took off 4 bases at V and 3 bases at J, with 16 bases between the two ends. The CDR3 is 15 residues long. The CDR3: CASSLGRTGIYEQYF. The CDR3 DNA reads as TGCGCCAGCAGCCTCGGCCGCACGGGTATCTACGAGCAGTACTTC.

The chain uses TRBV5-6 and TRBJ2-3; 7 positions match TRBD2. Per germline, CDR1 SGHDT and CDR2 YYEEEE. V shed 4 bases and J 4 bases; nucleotides not matched to a gene: 6. CDR3 length: 14 residues. CDR3 residues: CASSRGRASDTQYF. The CDR3 DNA sequence: TGTGCCAGCAGCCGGGGGAGGGCCTCAGATACGCAGTATTTT.

This clone was seen a few times. The J gene is TRBJ2-1, the V gene TRBV4-3, with 9 bases identical to TRBD1. Germline trimming cut 0 bases from V and 8 bases from J; bases unmatched to any gene: 11. This CDR3 has 17 residues. Germline V gene data show CDR1 as LGHNA and CDR2 as YSLEER. DNA of the CDR3: TGCGCCAGCAGCCAAGAAAGGCGACAGGGGGTGAGGGATGAGCAGTTCTTC. It specifies CASSQERRQGVRDEQFF.

The chain recombines TRBV7-2 with TRBJ1-1, with D possibly TRBD1 on 6 matching bases. CDR1 and CDR2 from the germline V gene are SGHTA and FQGNSA. The CDR3 contains 14 residues. Deletions cut 1 base from V and 12 bases from J, with 18 bases between. DNA of the CDR3: TGTGCCAGCAGCTTAGTTCCGTCAGGGGATTGGCCTTTCTTT. It is translated as CASSLVPSGDWPFF.

The J gene is TRBJ2-3, the V gene TRBV10-3, with 13 bases lining up with TRBD2. The CDR3 is 15 amino acids. The junction had 4 bases not matched to a gene; V was cut back by 6 bases and J by 4 bases. The V gene's germline CDR1 is ENHRY and CDR2 SYGVKD. The CDR3 DNA sequence: TGTGCCATCAGGAGGACTAGCGGGAGTGCAGATACGCAGTATTTT. It is translated as CAIRRTSGSADTQYF.

This clone was seen only a few times. The chain recombines TRBV15 with TRBJ2-1; 13 nucleotides agree with TRBD2. The CDR3 covers 18 residues. CDR1 is LNHNV, CDR2 YYDKDF, per germline (reference sequence). Trimming cost V 1 base and J 1 base; bases outside gene matches: 4. The CDR3 region is CATSRGTSGRRSYNEQFF. CDR3 sequence (DNA): TGTGCCACCAGCAGAGGGACTAGCGGGAGAAGGTCCTACAATGAGCAGTTCTTC.

This rearrangement joins TRBV15 to TRBJ1-4; a possible D gene is TRBD1 (6 bases). V shed 0 bases and J shed 12 bases, with 14 bases lying between them. This CDR3 is 14 amino acids long. In germline, CDR1 is LNHNV, CDR2 YYDKDF (reference sequence). CDR3 coding DNA: TGTGCCACCAGCAGAGATCGAGGGGGTACAGAACTGTTTTTT. Translated, it gives CATSRDRGGTELFF.